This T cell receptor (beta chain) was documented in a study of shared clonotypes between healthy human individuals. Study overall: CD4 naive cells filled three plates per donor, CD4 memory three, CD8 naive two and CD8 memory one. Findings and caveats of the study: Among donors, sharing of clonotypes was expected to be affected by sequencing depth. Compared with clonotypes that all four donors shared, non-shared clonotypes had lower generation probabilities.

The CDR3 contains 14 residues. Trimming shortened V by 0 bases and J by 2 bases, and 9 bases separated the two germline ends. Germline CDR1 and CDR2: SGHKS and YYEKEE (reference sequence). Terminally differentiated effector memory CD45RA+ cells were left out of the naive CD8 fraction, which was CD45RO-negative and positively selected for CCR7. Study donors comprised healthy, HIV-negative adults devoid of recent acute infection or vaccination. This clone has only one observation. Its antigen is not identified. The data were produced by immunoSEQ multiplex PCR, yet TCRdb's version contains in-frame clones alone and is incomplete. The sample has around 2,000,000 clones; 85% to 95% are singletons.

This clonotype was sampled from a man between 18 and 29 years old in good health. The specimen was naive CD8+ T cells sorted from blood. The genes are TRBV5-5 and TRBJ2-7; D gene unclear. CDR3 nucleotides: TGTGCCAGCAGCTTGGGGCAGATAGCCTACGAGCAGTACTTC. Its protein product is CASSLGQIAYEQYF. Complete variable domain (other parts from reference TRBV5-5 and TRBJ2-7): DAGVTQSPTHLIKTRGQQVTLRCSPISGHKSVSWYQQVLGQGPQFIFQYYEKEERGRGNFPDRFSARQFPNYSSELNVNALLLGDSALYLCASSLGQIAYEQYFGPGTRLTVT.